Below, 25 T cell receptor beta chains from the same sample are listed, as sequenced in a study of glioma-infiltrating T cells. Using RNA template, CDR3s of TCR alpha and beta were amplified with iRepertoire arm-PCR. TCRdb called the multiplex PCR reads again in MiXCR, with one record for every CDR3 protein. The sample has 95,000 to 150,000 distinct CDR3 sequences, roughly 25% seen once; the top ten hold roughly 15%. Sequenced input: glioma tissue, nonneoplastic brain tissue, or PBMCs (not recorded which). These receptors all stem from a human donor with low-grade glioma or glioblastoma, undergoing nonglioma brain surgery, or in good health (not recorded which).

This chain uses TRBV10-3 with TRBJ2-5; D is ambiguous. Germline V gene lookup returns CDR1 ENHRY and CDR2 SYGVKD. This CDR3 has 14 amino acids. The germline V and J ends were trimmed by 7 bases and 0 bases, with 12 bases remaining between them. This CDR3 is CAITERRDQETQYF. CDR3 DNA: TGTGCCATCACCGAAAGACGGGACCAAGAGACCCAGTACTTC.

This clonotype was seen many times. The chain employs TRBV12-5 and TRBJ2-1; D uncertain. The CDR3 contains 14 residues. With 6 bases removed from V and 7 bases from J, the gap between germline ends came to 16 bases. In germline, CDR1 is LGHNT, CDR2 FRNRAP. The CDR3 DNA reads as TGTGCTAGTGGGGCCCAAGGGTTCGTAAATGAGCAGTTCTTC. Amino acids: CASGAQGFVNEQFF. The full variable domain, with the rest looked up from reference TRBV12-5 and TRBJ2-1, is DARVTQTPRHKVTEMGQEVTMRCQPILGHNTVFWYRQTMMQGLELLAYFRNRAPLDDSGMPKDRFSAEMPDATLATLKIQPSEPRDSAVYFCASGAQGFVNEQFFGPGTRLTVL.

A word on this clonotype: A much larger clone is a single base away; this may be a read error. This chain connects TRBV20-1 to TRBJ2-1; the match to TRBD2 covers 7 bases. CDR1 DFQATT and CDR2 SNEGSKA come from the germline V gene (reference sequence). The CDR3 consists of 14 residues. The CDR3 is CRALVGGRYNEQFF. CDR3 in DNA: TGCAGGGCCCTGGTGGGAGGGCGATACAATGAGCAGTTCTTC.

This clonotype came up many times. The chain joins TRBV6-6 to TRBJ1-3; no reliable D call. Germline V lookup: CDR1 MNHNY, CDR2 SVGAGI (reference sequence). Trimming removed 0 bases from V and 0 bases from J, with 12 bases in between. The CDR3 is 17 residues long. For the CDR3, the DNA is TGTGCCAGCAGTTACTCGATGGCAGCTATCTCTGGAAACACCATATATTTT. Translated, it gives CASSYSMAAISGNTIYF.

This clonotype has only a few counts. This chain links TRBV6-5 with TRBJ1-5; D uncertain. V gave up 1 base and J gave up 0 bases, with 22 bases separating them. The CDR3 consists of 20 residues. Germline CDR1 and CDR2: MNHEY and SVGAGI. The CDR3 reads CASSYLGPVVSLYSNQPQHF. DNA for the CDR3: TGTGCCAGCAGTTACTTAGGGCCAGTGGTTTCCTTATATAGCAATCAGCCCCAGCATTTT.

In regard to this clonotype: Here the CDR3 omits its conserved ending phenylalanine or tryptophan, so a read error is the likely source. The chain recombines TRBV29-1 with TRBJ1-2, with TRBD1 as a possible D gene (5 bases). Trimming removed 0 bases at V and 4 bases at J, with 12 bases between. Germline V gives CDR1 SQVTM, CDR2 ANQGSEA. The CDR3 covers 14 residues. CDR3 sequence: CSVEDLQGIYGYTL. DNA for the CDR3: TGCAGCGTTGAAGATCTTCAGGGAATCTATGGCTACACCTTA.

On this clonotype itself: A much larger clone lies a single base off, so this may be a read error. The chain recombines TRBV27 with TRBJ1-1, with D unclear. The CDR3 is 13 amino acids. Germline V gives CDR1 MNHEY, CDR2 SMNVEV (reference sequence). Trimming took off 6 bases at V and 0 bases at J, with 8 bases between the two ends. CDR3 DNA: TGTGCCAGCAGCAATGACCTGAACACTGAAGCTTTCTTT. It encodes CASSNDLNTEAFF.

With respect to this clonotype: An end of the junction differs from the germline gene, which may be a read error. The CDR3 region is CSARDSGREFTYGQYF. CDR3 nucleotide sequence: TGCAGTGCTAGAGATTCTGGCAGGGAGTTTACCTACGGGCAGTACTTC. This sequence joins TRBV20-1 and TRBJ2-7; D might be TRBD1 or TRBD2, each matching 5 bases. The germline V gene has CDR1 DFQATT and CDR2 SNEGSKA (reference sequence). This CDR3 is 16 amino acids long.

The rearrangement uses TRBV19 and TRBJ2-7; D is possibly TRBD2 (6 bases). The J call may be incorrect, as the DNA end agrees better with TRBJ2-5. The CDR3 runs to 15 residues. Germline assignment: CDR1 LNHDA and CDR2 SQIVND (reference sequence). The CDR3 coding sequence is TGTGCCAGTAGCATCAAAGACGGAGGGTTGGAGACCCAGTACTTC. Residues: CASSIKDGGLETQYF.

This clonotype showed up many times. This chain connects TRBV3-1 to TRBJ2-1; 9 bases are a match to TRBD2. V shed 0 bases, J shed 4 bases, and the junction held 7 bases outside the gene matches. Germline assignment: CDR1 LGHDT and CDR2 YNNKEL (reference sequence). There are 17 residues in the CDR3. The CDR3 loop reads CASSQDWSSGAYNEQFF. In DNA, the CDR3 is TGTGCCAGCAGCCAAGATTGGTCTAGCGGGGCTTACAATGAGCAGTTCTTC.

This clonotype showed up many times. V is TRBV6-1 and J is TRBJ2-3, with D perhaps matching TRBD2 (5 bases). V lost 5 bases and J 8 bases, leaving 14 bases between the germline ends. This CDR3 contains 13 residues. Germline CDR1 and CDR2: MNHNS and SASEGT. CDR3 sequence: CASSQSFGGTQYF. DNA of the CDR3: TGTGCCAGCAGTCAGTCCTTCGGAGGTACGCAGTATTTT.

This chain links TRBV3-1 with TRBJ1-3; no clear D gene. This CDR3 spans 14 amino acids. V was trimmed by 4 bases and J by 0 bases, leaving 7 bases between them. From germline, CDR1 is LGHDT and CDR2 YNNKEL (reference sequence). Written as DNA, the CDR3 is TGTGCCAGCAGCCGATCTTTCTCTGGAAACACCATATATTTT. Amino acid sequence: CASSRSFSGNTIYF.

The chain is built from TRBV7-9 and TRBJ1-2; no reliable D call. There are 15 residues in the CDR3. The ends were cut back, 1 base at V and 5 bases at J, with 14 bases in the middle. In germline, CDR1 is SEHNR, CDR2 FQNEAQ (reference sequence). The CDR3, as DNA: TGTGCCAGCAGCTTAGAGAGGGATCCATTATATGGCTACACCTTC. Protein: CASSLERDPLYGYTF.

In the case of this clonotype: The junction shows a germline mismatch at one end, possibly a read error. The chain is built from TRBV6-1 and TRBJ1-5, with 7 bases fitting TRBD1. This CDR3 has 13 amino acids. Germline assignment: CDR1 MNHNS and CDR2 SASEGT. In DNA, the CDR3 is TGTGCCATCCAATTAACAGGGGATCAGCCCCAGAATTTT. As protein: CAIQLTGDQPQNF.

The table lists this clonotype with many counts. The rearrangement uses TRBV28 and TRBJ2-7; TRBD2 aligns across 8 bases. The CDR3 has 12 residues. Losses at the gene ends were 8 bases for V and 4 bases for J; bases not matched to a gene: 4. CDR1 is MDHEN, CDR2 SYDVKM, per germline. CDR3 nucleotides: TGTGCCAGCGGCCGGGAGGGGTACGAGCAGTACTTC. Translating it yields CASGREGYEQYF.

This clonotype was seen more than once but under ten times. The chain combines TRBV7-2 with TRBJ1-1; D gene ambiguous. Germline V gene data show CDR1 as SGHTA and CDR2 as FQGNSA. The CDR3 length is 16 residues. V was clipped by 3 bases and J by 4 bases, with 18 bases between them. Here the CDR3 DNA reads TGTGCCAGCAGCTTTTTTACCCCTCGGGGTGGCACTGAAGCTTTCTTT. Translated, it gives CASSFFTPRGGTEAFF.

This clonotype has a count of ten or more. The CDR3, as DNA: TGTGCCAGCTCCCAGGGGGATGAGCAGTTCTTC. Its translation is CASSQGDEQFF. J is TRBJ2-1 and V is TRBV18; 7 bases map to TRBD1. V trimming: 6 bases; J trimming: 8 bases; junction bases outside the gene matches: 1. The CDR3 has 11 residues. Germline CDR1 is KGHSH and CDR2 is LQKENI.

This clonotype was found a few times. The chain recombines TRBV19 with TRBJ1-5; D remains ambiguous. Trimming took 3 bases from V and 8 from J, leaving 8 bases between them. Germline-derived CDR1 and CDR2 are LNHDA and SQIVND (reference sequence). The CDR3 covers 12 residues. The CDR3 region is CASSIREKPQHF. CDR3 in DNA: TGTGCCAGTAGTATCCGGGAGAAGCCCCAGCATTTT.

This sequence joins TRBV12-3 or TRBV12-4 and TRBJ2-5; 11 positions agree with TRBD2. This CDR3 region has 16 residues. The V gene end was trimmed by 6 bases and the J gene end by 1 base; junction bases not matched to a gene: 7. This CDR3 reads CASRAPGLAVQETQYF. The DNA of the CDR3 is TGTGCCAGCAGGGCTCCGGGACTAGCGGTCCAAGAGACCCAGTACTTC.

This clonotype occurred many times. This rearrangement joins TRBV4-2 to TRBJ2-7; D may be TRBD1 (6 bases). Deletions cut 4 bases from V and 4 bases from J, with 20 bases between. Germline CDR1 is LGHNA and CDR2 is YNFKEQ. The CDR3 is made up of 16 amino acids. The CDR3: CASSPRLLGGEYEQYF. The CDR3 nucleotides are TGTGCCAGCAGCCCAAGATTATTAGGGGGTGAATACGAGCAGTACTTC.

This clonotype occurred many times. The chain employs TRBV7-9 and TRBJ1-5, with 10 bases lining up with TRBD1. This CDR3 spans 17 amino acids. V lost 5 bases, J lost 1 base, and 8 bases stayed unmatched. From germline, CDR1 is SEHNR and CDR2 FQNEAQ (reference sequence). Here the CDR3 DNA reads TGTGCCAGCAGCCCGGGACAGGGGAAGAGGAGCAATCAGCCCCAGCATTTT. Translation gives CASSPGQGKRSNQPQHF.

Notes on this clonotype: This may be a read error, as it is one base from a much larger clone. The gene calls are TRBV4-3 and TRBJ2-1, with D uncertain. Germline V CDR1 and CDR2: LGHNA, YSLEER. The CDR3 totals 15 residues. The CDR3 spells CASSQVESFSNGQFF. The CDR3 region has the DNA TGCGCCAGCAGCCAAGTCGAGAGTTTCTCCAATGGGCAGTTCTTC.

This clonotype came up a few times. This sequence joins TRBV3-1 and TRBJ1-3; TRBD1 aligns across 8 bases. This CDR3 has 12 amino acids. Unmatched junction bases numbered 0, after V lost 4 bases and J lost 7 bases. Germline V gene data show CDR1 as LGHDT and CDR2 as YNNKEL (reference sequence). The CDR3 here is CASSRQGNTIYF. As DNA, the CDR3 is TGTGCCAGCAGCCGACAGGGGAACACCATATATTTT.

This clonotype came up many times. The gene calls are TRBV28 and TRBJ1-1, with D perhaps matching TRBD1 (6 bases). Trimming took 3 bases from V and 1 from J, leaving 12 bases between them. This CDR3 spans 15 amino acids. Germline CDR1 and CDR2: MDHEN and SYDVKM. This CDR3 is CASSLGGPWNTEAFF. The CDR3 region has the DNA TGTGCCAGCAGTTTGGGGGGGCCCTGGAACACTGAAGCTTTCTTT.

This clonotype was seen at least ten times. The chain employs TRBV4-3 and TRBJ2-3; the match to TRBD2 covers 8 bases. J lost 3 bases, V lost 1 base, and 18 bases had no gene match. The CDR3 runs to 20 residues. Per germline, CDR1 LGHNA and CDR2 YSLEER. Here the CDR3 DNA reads TGCGCCAGCAGCCAAGGCTTTAAGGAGCGGGAGAGGGACCGGACAGATACGCAGTATTTT. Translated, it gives CASSQGFKERERDRTDTQYF.